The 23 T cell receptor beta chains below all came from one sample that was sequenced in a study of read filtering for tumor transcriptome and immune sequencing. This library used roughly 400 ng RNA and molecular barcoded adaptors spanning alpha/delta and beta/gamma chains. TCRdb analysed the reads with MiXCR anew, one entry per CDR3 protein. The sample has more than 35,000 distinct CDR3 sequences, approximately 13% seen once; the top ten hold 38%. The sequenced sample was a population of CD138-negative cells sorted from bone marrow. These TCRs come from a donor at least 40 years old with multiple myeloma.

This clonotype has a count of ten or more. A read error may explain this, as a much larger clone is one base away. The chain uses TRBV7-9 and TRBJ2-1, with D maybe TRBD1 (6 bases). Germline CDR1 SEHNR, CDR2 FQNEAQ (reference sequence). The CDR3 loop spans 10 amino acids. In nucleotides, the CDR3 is TGTGCCAGCTGGGACAATGGGCAGTTCTTC. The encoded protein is CASWDNGQFF.

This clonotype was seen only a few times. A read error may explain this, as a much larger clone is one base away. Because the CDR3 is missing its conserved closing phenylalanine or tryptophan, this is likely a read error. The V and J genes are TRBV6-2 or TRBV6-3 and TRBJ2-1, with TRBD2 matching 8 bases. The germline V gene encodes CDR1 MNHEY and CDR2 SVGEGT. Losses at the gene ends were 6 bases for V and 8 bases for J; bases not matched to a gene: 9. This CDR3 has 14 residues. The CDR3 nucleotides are TGTGCCAGCAGAAGTAGCGGGAAAGGCGATGAGCAGTTCTCC. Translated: CASRSSGKGDEQFS.

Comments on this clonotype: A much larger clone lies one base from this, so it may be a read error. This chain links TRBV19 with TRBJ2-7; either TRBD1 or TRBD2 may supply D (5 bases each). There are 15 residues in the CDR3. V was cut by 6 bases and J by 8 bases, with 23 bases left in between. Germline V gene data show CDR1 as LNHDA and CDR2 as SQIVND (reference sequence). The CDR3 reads CASSGSRDARYKQYF. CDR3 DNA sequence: TGTGCCAGTAGCGGCAGCCGGGACGCGAGGTACAAGCAGTACTTC.

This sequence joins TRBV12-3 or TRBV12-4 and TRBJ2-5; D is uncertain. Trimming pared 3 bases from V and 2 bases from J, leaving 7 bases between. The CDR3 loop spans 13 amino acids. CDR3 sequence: CASSFEIQETQYF. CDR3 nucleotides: TGTGCCAGCAGTTTCGAGATACAAGAGACCCAGTACTTC.

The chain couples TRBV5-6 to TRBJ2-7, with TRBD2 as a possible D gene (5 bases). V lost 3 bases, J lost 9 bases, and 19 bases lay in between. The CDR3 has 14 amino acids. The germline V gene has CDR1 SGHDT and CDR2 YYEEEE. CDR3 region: CASSSWDRIGGQYF. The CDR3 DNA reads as TGTGCCAGCAGCTCGTGGGATCGGATAGGAGGGCAGTACTTC.

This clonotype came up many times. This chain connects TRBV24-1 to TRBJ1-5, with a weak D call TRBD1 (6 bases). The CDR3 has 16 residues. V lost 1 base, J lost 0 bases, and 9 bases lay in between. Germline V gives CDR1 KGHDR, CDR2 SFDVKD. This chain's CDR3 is CATSDLQGNSNQPQHF. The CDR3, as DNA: TGTGCCACCAGTGATTTACAGGGCAATAGCAATCAGCCCCAGCATTTT.

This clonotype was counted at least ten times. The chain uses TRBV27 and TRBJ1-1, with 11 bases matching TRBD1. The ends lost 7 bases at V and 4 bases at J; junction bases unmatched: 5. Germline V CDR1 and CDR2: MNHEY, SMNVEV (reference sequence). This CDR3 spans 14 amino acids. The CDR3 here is CASTRDRGFTEAFF. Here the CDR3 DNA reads TGTGCCAGCACCCGGGACAGGGGGTTCACTGAAGCTTTCTTT.

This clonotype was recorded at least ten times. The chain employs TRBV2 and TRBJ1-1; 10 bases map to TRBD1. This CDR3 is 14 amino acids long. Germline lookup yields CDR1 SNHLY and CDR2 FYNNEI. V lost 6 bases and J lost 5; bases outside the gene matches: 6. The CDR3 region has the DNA TGTGCCAGCAGCCCGGACAGGGGGTCTACTGAAGCTTTCTTT. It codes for CASSPDRGSTEAFF.

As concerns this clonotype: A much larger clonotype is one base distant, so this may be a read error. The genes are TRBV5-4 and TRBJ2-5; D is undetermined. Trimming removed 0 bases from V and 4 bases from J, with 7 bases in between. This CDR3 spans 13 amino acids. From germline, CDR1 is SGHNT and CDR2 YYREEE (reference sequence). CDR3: CASSLGRVETQYF. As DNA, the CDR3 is TGTGCCAGCAGCTTGGGACGGGTAGAGACCCAGTACTTC.

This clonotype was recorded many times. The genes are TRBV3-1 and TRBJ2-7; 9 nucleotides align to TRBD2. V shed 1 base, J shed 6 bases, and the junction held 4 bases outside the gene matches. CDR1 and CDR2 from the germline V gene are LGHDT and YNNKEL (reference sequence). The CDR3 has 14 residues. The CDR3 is CASSQGSGRGEQYF. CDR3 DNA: TGTGCCAGCAGCCAAGGTAGCGGGAGAGGCGAGCAGTACTTC.

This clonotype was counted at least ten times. The CDR3 spells CASSPSLSGGTKETQYF. The CDR3 nucleotides are TGTGCCAGCTCACCATCCCTAAGCGGAGGAACCAAAGAGACCCAGTACTTC. The chain carries TRBV18 and TRBJ2-5; D may be TRBD2 (5 bases). CDR1 is KGHSH and CDR2 is LQKENI in the germline V gene. This CDR3 has 17 residues. V was clipped by 2 bases and J by 3 bases, with 19 bases between them.

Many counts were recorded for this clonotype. In DNA form, the CDR3 reads TGCAGTGCTAGGGGCCTTTATCGCAATCAGCCCCAGCATTTT. Translating gives CSARGLYRNQPQHF. This rearrangement joins TRBV20-1 to TRBJ1-5; no definite D call. The V gene lost 3 bases and the J gene lost 2 bases, with 11 bases spanning the gap. Germline V lookup: CDR1 DFQATT, CDR2 SNEGSKA (reference sequence). CDR3 length: 14 amino acids.

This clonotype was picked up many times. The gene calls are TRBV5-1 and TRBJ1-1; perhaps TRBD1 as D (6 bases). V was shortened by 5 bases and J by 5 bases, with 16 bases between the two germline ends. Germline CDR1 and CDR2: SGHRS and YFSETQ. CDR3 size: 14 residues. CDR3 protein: CASRQYRVGTEAFF. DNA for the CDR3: TGCGCCAGCAGGCAGTACAGGGTGGGTACTGAAGCTTTCTTT.

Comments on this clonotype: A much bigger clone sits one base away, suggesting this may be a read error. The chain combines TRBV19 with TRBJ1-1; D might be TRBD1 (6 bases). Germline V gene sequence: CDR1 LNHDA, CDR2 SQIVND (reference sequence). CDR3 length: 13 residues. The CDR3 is CASSIDGDTEAVF. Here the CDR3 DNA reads TGTGCCAGTAGTATAGATGGGGACACTGAAGCTGTCTTT.

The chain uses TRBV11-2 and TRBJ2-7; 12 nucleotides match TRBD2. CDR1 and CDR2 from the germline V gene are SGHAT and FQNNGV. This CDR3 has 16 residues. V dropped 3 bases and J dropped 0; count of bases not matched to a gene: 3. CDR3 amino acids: CASSFSTSGSSYEQYF. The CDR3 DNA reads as TGTGCCAGCAGCTTTTCGACTAGCGGGAGCTCCTACGAGCAGTACTTC.

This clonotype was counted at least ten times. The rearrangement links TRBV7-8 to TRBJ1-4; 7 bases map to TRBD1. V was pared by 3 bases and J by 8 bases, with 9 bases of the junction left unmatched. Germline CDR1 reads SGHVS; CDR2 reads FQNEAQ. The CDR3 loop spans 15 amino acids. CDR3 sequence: CASSFRGTLGEKLFF. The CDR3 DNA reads TGTGCCAGCAGCTTCAGGGGGACCCTCGGGGAAAAACTGTTTTTT.

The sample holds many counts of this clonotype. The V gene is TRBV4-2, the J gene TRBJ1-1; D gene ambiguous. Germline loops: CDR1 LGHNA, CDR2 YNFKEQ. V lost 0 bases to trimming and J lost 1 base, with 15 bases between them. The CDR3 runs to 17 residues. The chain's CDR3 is CASSQERKGQRNTEAFF. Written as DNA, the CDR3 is TGTGCCAGCAGCCAAGAACGAAAAGGGCAGAGGAACACTGAAGCTTTCTTT.

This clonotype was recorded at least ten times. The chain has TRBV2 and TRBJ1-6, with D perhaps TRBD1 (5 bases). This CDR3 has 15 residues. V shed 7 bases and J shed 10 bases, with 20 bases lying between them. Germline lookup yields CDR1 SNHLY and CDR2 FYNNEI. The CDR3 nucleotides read TGTGCCAGCACTGGGACTCAAGCATTAGGATCACCCCTCCACTTT. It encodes CASTGTQALGSPLHF.

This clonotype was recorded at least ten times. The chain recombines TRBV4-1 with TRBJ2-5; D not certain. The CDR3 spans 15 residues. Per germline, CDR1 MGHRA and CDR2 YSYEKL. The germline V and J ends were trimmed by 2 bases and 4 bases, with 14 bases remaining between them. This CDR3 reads CASSQLALLRETQYF. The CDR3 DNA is TGCGCCAGCAGCCAACTGGCGCTACTTCGAGAGACCCAGTACTTC.

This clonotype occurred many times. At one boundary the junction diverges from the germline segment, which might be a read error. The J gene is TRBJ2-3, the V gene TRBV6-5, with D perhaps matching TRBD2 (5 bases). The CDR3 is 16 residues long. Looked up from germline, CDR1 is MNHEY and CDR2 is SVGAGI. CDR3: CASSSLVGSSTDTRYF. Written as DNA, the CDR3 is TGTGCCAGCAGTTCACTAGTGGGCTCTAGCACAGATACGCGGTATTTT.

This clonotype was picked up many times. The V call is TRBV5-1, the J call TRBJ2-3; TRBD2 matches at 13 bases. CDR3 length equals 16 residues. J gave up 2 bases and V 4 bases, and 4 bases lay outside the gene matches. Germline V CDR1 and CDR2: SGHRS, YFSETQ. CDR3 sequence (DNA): TGCGCCAGCAGCCCCGGGACTAGCGGGACCACAGATACGCAGTATTTT. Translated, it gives CASSPGTSGTTDTQYF. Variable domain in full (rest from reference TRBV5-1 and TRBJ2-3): KAGVTQTPRYLIKTRGQQVTLSCSPISGHRSVSWYQQTPGQGLQFLFEYFSETQRNKGNFPGRFSGRQFSNSRSEMNVSTLELGDSALYLCASSPGTSGTTDTQYFGPGTRLTVL.

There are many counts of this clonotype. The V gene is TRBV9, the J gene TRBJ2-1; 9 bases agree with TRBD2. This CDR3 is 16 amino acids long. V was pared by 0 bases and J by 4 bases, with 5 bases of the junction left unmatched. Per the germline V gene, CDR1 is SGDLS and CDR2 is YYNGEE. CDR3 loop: CASSVVETSGYNEQFF. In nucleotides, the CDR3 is TGTGCCAGCAGCGTAGTCGAGACTAGCGGATACAATGAGCAGTTCTTC.

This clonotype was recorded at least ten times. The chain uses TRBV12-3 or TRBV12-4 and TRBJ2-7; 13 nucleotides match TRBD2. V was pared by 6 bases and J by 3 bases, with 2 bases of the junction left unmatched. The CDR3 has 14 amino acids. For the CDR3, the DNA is TGTGCCAGCAGGCGGACTAGCGGGAGCTACGAGCAGTACTTC. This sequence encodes CASRRTSGSYEQYF.